The T cell receptor (beta chain) under discussion was sequenced for a study of CD8 T cells in Susac syndrome. Random-hexamer reverse transcription was applied to roughly 0.5 to 1 ug RNA. Using its own MiXCR run on the immunoSEQ multiplex PCR reads, TCRdb lists one record per CDR3 protein. The table shows about 250,000 distinct CDR3 sequences, with about 93% occurring only once. Treatment-naive patients with stable or active relapsing-remitting disease were the multiple sclerosis controls. CD8+ and CD4+ T cells were negatively isolated; TEMRA cells were FACS-enriched. With 6 bases removed from V and 1 base from J, the gap between germline ends came to 18 bases. The CDR3 contains 16 residues.

The chain carries TRBV12-3 or TRBV12-4 and TRBJ2-5, with D possibly being TRBD2 (6 bases). The sequence was obtained from a human donor with multiple sclerosis. The sequenced material came from CD4+ T cells from PBMCs. For the CDR3, the DNA is TGTGCCAGCAGCGCGACCTCTAGCGCCCTCCAAGAGACCCAGTACTTC. It specifies CASSATSSALQETQYF.